The TCR beta chain under discussion was sequenced for a study of blood T cell repertoires in COVID-19. Across the whole study: COVID-19 samples collected from the United States, Italy and Spain covered acute and convalescent phases.

Generated by immunoSEQ multiplex PCR, the TCRdb table keeps only in-frame clones and is missing some. The sample shows tens of thousands of clones, roughly 88% of them seen only once. Germline CDR1 and CDR2: MDHEN and SYDVKM. This CDR3 spans 14 amino acids. V was pared by 7 bases and J by 0 bases, with 13 bases between. This clone was observed a handful of times. The TCR originated in a human donor in a cohort sampled during active COVID-19. The sequenced material came from peripheral blood. The rearrangement links TRBV28 to TRBJ2-7, with no clear D. The CDR3 loop reads CASIPGGSSYEQYF. The CDR3 nucleotides are TGTGCCAGCATCCCCGGCGGAAGCTCCTACGAGCAGTACTTC. The whole variable domain, filled in from reference TRBV28 and TRBJ2-7, reads DVKVTQSSRYLVKRTGEKVFLECVQDMDHENMFWYRQDPGLGLRLIYFSYDVKMKEKGDIPEGYSVSREKKERFSLILESASTNQTSMYLCASIPGGSSYEQYFGPGTRLTVT.